What follows are 10 T cell receptor beta chains derived from one specimen sequenced in a study of neurological immune-mediated disorders. TCRdb processed the 5' RACE reads anew with MiXCR; each CDR3 protein has one entry. The sample contains about 45,000 distinct CDR3 sequences, around an eighth of which appear only once. Sample time point: longitudinal time-point 3. The material sequenced was PBMCs. These receptors were taken from a man in his thirties or forties in good health.

The table lists this clonotype with many counts. This sequence joins TRBV20-1 and TRBJ2-1; TRBD1 is a possible D gene (7 bases). Germline V CDR1 and CDR2: DFQATT, SNEGSKA (reference sequence). The CDR3 spans 15 residues. Trimming removed 6 bases from V and 10 bases from J, with 25 bases in between. The DNA for the CDR3 is TGCAGTGCCACAGGGGCGGGGAACCCGTCGGGCGAGCAGTTCTTC. Translated: CSATGAGNPSGEQFF.

This clonotype was picked up many times. The chain joins TRBV6-2 or TRBV6-3 to TRBJ2-7, with D unclear. CDR1 is MNHEY and CDR2 is SVGEGT in the germline V gene. V was clipped by 2 bases and J by 0 bases, with 11 bases between them. The CDR3 contains 15 residues. The CDR3 DNA sequence: TGTGCCAGCAGTTACAACTCTTGGGTCTCCTACGAGCAGTACTTC. Its protein is CASSYNSWVSYEQYF.

By proportion, this clonotype is medium-sized (0.01 to 0.1%). The genes are TRBV5-1 and TRBJ1-4, with D perhaps TRBD1 (6 bases). Trimming took 0 bases from V and 6 from J, leaving 9 bases between them. The V gene's germline CDR1 is SGHRS and CDR2 YFSETQ. The CDR3 consists of 14 residues. CDR3 in amino acids: CASSLGQVHEKLFF. DNA for the CDR3: TGCGCCAGCAGCTTGGGACAGGTTCATGAAAAACTGTTTTTT.

This chain links TRBV5-1 with TRBJ2-7; 8 nucleotides align to TRBD2. Looked up from germline, CDR1 is SGHRS and CDR2 is YFSETQ. This CDR3 is built from 14 residues. The V gene end was trimmed by 4 bases and the J gene end by 3 bases; junction bases not matched to a gene: 6. This chain's CDR3 is CASSNAGGLYEQYF. The CDR3 region has the DNA TGCGCCAGCAGCAATGCGGGAGGCCTCTACGAGCAGTACTTC. Supplemented by reference TRBV5-1 and TRBJ2-7, the full variable domain reads KAGVTQTPRYLIKTRGQQVTLSCSPISGHRSVSWYQQTPGQGLQFLFEYFSETQRNKGNFPGRFSGRQFSNSRSEMNVSTLELGDSALYLCASSNAGGLYEQYFGPGTRLTVT.

In its sample, this clonotype was seen a few times. The gene calls are TRBV7-2 and TRBJ2-2, with 7 bases identical to TRBD1. V gave up 5 bases and J gave up 0 bases; unmatched junction bases: 6. Germline V gene data show CDR1 as SGHTA and CDR2 as FQGNSA. The CDR3 consists of 16 residues. CDR3 nucleotide sequence: TGTGCCAGCAGCCTCCCAGGGACAGCGAACACCGGGGAGCTGTTTTTT. As protein: CASSLPGTANTGELFF.

This clonotype was observed many times. This sequence joins TRBV20-1 and TRBJ2-7; D is perhaps TRBD1 or TRBD2 (7 bases each). Germline CDR1 DFQATT, CDR2 SNEGSKA (reference sequence). CDR3 length equals 14 residues. With 1 base removed from V and 4 bases from J, the gap between germline ends came to 14 bases. CDR3 nucleotide sequence: TGCAGTGCTAGAGGGCGCAGGGGGGGATACGAGCAGTACTTC. Protein product: CSARGRRGGYEQYF.

On this clonotype itself: One end of the junction fails to match germline, which may point to a read error. The chain recombines TRBV3-1 with TRBJ2-1; 7 positions agree with TRBD2. CDR1 is LGHDT and CDR2 is YNNKEL in the germline V gene (reference sequence). There are 19 residues in the CDR3. CDR3 sequence reads: CASNQDYLWPGGSNNEQFF. The CDR3 region has the DNA TGTGCCAGCAACCAAGATTACCTGTGGCCGGGAGGTTCGAACAATGAGCAGTTCTTC.

This clonotype has at least ten counts. This chain joins TRBV7-7 and TRBJ2-1; TRBD2 matches at 9 bases. J was trimmed by 13 bases and V by 2 bases; bases with no gene match: 6. Germline CDR1 and CDR2: SSHAT and FNYEAQ (reference sequence). The length of the CDR3 is 13 residues. CDR3 in amino acids: CASSLFGTSPQFF. The CDR3, as DNA: TGTGCCAGCAGCTTATTTGGGACTAGCCCTCAGTTCTTC.

The sample holds many counts of this clonotype. The chain links TRBV27 to TRBJ1-6; possible D gene TRBD1, 6 bases. This CDR3 spans 16 amino acids. Germline V gene sequence: CDR1 MNHEY, CDR2 SMNVEV (reference sequence). V was cut by 7 bases and J by 2 bases, with 15 bases left in between. CDR3 sequence reads: CASTSGGAAYNSPLHF. CDR3 bases: TGTGCCAGCACCTCGGGGGGGGCCGCCTATAATTCACCCCTCCACTTT.

The sample holds many counts of this clonotype. The gene calls are TRBV5-1 and TRBJ1-5; the D gene is possibly TRBD1 (5 bases). The CDR3 spans 15 residues. Germline lookup yields CDR1 SGHRS and CDR2 YFSETQ. V shed 0 bases and J shed 2 bases, with 9 bases lying between them. This chain's CDR3 is CASSLAGTGNQPQHF. CDR3 bases: TGCGCCAGCAGCTTGGCTGGGACGGGCAATCAGCCCCAGCATTTT.